These 11 T cell receptor beta chains originate from one sample sequenced in a study of cytomegalovirus exposure and HLA in healthy donors. PCR used 60 Vbeta primers and 13 Jbeta primers. Sequencing used immunoSEQ multiplex PCR; TCRdb keeps in-frame clones, though not all of them. The sample holds 100,000 to 150,000 clones; 65% to 85% are singletons and the top ten take 1.2%. The sequenced sample was PBMCs. All receptors derive from a boy between 10 and 17 years old in good health and CMV-seronegative.

The chain links TRBV5-6 to TRBJ1-5; D not certain. CDR3 size: 15 residues. The germline V gene encodes CDR1 SGHDT and CDR2 YYEEEE. Between the trimmed V and J ends, which lost 0 bases and 3 bases, there was a span of 10 bases. The CDR3 here is CASSLAGWDNQPQHF. The CDR3 nucleotides are TGTGCCAGCAGCTTGGCGGGGTGGGACAATCAGCCCCAGCATTTT. The full variable domain, with the rest looked up from reference TRBV5-6 and TRBJ1-5, is DAGVTQSPTHLIKTRGQQVTLRCSPKSGHDTVSWYQQALGQGPQFIFQYYEEEERQRGNFPDRFSGHQFPNYSSELNVNALLLGDSALYLCASSLAGWDNQPQHFGDGTRLSIL.

The chain links TRBV7-9 to TRBJ2-7; 7 nucleotides match TRBD1. This CDR3 spans 15 amino acids. The germline V gene encodes CDR1 SEHNR and CDR2 FQNEAQ (reference sequence). V lost 5 bases and J lost 2; bases outside the gene matches: 9. CDR3 in amino acids: CASSPSTGIPYEQYF. CDR3 DNA: TGTGCCAGCAGCCCTTCGACAGGGATCCCCTACGAGCAGTACTTC. The full variable domain, its missing parts supplied by reference TRBV7-9 and TRBJ2-7, is DTGVSQNPRHKITKRGQNVTFRCDPISEHNRLYWYRQTLGQGPEFLTYFQNEAQLEKSRLLSDRFSAERPKGSFSTLEIQRTEQGDSAMYLCASSPSTGIPYEQYFGPGTRLTVT.

The CDR3: CASSLGGASNTEAFF. The CDR3 coding sequence is TGTGCCAGCAGCTTGGGAGGGGCTTCGAACACTGAAGCTTTCTTT. The chain links TRBV11-3 to TRBJ1-1; D is perhaps TRBD1 (5 bases). The CDR3 length is 15 residues. CDR1 and CDR2 from the germline V gene are SGHNT and YENEEA. With 3 bases removed from V and 1 base from J, the gap between germline ends came to 12 bases.

This sequence joins TRBV4-2 and TRBJ2-7; 8 nucleotides agree with TRBD2. V lost 4 bases, J lost 2 bases, and 7 bases stayed unmatched. CDR3 length: 15 residues. Germline V gene data show CDR1 as LGHNA and CDR2 as YNFKEQ. CDR3 DNA: TGTGCCAGCAGCCCCAGGGAGCGGGAGACCTACGAGCAGTACTTC. Translated, it gives CASSPRERETYEQYF.

This clone was detected only once. This chain uses TRBV19 with TRBJ2-7; maybe TRBD2 (6 bases). The CDR3 length is 16 residues. V lost 5 bases, J lost 7 bases, and 24 bases lay in between. Germline V gene data show CDR1 as LNHDA and CDR2 as SQIVND (reference sequence). CDR3 region: CASSPGGQTFVREQYF. CDR3 nucleotide sequence: TGTGCCAGTAGTCCTGGAGGGCAGACATTTGTGCGAGAGCAGTACTTC.

V is TRBV5-1 and J is TRBJ2-7; TRBD2 matches at 7 bases. The V and J ends lost 2 bases and 3 bases, in that order; junction bases with no gene match: 2. Germline V gene lookup returns CDR1 SGHRS and CDR2 YFSETQ. The CDR3 extends over 13 amino acids. CDR3 protein: CASSFGEGYEQYF. In DNA, the CDR3 is TGCGCCAGCAGCTTCGGGGAGGGCTACGAGCAGTACTTC.

J is TRBJ2-7 and V is TRBV5-6; perhaps TRBD2 as D (5 bases). The germline V gene encodes CDR1 SGHDT and CDR2 YYEEEE. The V and J ends lost 3 bases and 6 bases respectively, with 22 bases between them. The CDR3 sequence is 16 residues long. DNA for the CDR3: TGTGCCAGCAGCTCCTGGAGGTTCGGGGAGCTATTCGAGCAGTACTTC. This translates into CASSSWRFGELFEQYF. Based on the CDR3 plus reference TRBV5-6 and TRBJ2-7, the full variable domain is DAGVTQSPTHLIKTRGQQVTLRCSPKSGHDTVSWYQQALGQGPQFIFQYYEEEERQRGNFPDRFSGHQFPNYSSELNVNALLLGDSALYLCASSSWRFGELFEQYFGPGTRLTVT.

J is TRBJ2-3 and V is TRBV30, with a tentative D call TRBD2 (6 bases). V lost 2 bases, J lost 3 bases, and 9 bases lay in between. CDR3 length equals 13 residues. Germline V gene sequence: CDR1 GTSNPN, CDR2 SVGIG (reference sequence). The CDR3 sequence: CAWSSGRTDTQYF. The CDR3 coding sequence is TGTGCCTGGAGTAGTGGGAGGACAGATACGCAGTATTTT.

The V gene is TRBV7-9, the J gene TRBJ1-4; possibly TRBD1 for D (6 bases). Germline V CDR1 and CDR2: SEHNR, FQNEAQ (reference sequence). The ends were cut back, 4 bases at V and 8 bases at J, with 20 bases in the middle. This CDR3 spans 16 amino acids. The CDR3 bases are TGTGCCAGCAGCTCCAACGTTTGGCAGGGGAAAGAAAAACTGTTTTTT. This codes for CASSSNVWQGKEKLFF.

The chain is built from TRBV30 and TRBJ2-5; D might be TRBD1 (5 bases). The CDR3 runs 12 residues. The ends were cut back, 8 bases at V and 3 bases at J, with 13 bases in the middle. Germline V gives CDR1 GTSNPN, CDR2 SVGIG (reference sequence). The CDR3 region is CAVEGAKETQYF. For the CDR3, the DNA is TGTGCCGTGGAAGGGGCAAAAGAGACCCAGTACTTC.

This sequence joins TRBV7-9 and TRBJ1-1; D not certain. Trimming pared 4 bases from V and 2 bases from J, leaving 11 bases between. Germline lookup yields CDR1 SEHNR and CDR2 FQNEAQ (reference sequence). This CDR3 region has 14 residues. The CDR3 protein is CASSSALENTEAFF. Written as DNA, the CDR3 is TGTGCCAGCAGCTCAGCGTTAGAAAACACTGAAGCTTTCTTT.